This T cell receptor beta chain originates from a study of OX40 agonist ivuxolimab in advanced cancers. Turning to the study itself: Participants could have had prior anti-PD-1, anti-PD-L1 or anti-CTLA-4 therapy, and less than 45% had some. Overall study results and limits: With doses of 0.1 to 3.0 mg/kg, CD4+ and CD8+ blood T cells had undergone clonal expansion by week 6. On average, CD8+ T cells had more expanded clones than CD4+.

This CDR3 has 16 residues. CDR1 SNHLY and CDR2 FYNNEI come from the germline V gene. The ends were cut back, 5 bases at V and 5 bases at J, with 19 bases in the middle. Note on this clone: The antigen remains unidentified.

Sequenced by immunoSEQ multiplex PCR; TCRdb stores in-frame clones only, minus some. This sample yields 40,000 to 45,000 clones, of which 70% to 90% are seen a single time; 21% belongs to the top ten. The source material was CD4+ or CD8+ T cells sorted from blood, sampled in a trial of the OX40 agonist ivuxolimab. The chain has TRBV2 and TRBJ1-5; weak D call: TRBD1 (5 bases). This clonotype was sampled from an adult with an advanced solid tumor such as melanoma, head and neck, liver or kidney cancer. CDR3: CASSPRAGMRDQPQHF. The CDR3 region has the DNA TGTGCCAGCAGTCCCCGGGCAGGGATGAGGGATCAGCCCCAGCATTTT.